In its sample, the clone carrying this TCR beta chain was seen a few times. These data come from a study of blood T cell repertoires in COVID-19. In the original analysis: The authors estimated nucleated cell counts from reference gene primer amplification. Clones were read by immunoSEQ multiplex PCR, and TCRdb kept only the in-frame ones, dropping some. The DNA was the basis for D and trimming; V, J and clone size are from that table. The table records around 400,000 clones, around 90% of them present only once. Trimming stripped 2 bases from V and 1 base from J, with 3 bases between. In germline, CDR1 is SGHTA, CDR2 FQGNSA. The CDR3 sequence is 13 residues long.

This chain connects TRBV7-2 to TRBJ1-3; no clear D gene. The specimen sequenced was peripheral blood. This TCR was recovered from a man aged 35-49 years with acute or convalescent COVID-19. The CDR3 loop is CASSLLSGNTIYF. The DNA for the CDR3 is TGTGCCAGCAGCTTATTATCTGGAAACACCATATATTTT. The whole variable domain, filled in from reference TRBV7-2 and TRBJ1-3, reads GAGVSQSPSNKVTEKGKDVELRCDPISGHTALYWYRQSLGQGLEFLIYFQGNSAPDKSGLPSDRFSAERTGGSVSTLTIQRTQQEDSAVYLCASSLLSGNTIYFGEGSWLTVV.